This entry concerns a single TCR beta chain. In the original workflow: Amplified reference gene primers provided the basis for estimating nucleated cell counts. Sequenced by immunoSEQ multiplex PCR; TCRdb stores in-frame clones only, minus some. That table is the source of V, J and clone size, and D and trimming were worked out from the DNA. The sample has under 200,000 clones, around nine tenths seen once. Trimming removed 0 bases from V and 9 bases from J, with 12 bases in between. The CDR3 length is 13 residues. In germline, CDR1 is SGHAT, CDR2 FQNNGV. The data stem from a study of blood T cell repertoires in COVID-19. Study summary: The origin of the acute and convalescent COVID-19 samples was the United States, Italy and Spain. Nucleic acid was either cDNA or gDNA, and it came from T cells, B-cell-depleted T cells, or PBMCs.

Sequenced material: peripheral blood. This chain links TRBV11-2 with TRBJ2-7, with D tentatively TRBD2 (6 bases). This clonotype was sampled from a man between 45 and 60 years old with acute or convalescent COVID-19. CDR3 region: CASSLDRGDGQYV. CDR3 nucleotides: TGTGCCAGCAGCTTAGATCGCGGGGACGGGCAGTACGTC.